Listed below are T cell receptor beta chains from one sample, sequenced in a study of early T cells in non-severe SARS-CoV-2 infection. TCRdb itself ran the 5' RACE reads through MiXCR, one entry per CDR3 protein. In the table there are roughly 100,000 distinct CDR3 sequences, roughly 13% of which are singletons. What was sequenced was whole blood. Source of these receptors: an adult who was a healthcare worker with PCR-confirmed SARS-CoV-2 infection or an uninfected control (not recorded which). Both conserved end residues are part of each CDR3. The D gene is left open where the match is weak. A clone size is listed for some rows: how often the clone was seen (once, few, many), or a class if it is expanded.

j_call: TRBJ2-7; v_call: TRBV5-1; d_call: .; clone_size: many; cdr3_aa: CASSFGTRYTYEQYF; cdr3_nt: TGCGCCAGCAGCTTCGGGACTCGCTATACCTACGAGCAGTACTTC
j_call: TRBJ2-7; v_call: TRBV6-5; d_call: TRBD1; clone_size: few; cdr3_aa: CASRTDRGQGGQYF; cdr3_nt: TGTGCCAGCAGGACCGACAGGGGGCAAGGTGGGCAGTACTTC
j_call: TRBJ2-5; v_call: TRBV7-9; d_call: .; clone_size: .; cdr3_aa: CASSYQGLEETQYF; cdr3_nt: TGTGCCAGCAGCTATCAGGGGCTCGAGGAGACCCAGTACTTC
j_call: TRBJ2-7; v_call: TRBV4-2; d_call: TRBD1; clone_size: .; cdr3_aa: CASSPLGQVGGEQYF; cdr3_nt: TGTGCCAGCAGCCCCCTAGGACAGGTCGGAGGCGAGCAGTACTTC
j_call: TRBJ2-1; v_call: TRBV27; d_call: .; clone_size: .; cdr3_aa: CASSPPPKWVASSYNEQFF; cdr3_nt: TGTGCCAGCAGTCCACCCCCCAAGTGGGTAGCGAGCTCCTACAATGAGCAGTTCTTC
j_call: TRBJ2-3; v_call: TRBV19; d_call: TRBD1; clone_size: many; cdr3_aa: CASSIPGQGLSDTQYF; cdr3_nt: TGTGCCAGTAGTATCCCGGGACAGGGTTTATCAGATACGCAGTATTTT
j_call: TRBJ2-1; v_call: TRBV7-2; d_call: TRBD1; clone_size: many; cdr3_aa: CASSPRGLPEQFF; cdr3_nt: TGTGCCAGCAGCCCTAGGGGGCTCCCCGAGCAGTTCTTC
j_call: TRBJ1-5; v_call: TRBV28; d_call: .; clone_size: few; cdr3_aa: CASSFGQGRQPQHF; cdr3_nt: TGTGCCAGCAGTTTCGGGCAGGGACGTCAGCCCCAGCATTTT
j_call: TRBJ2-3; v_call: TRBV20-1; d_call: .; clone_size: many; cdr3_aa: CSARASTDTQYF; cdr3_nt: TGCAGTGCTAGAGCGTCAACAGATACGCAGTATTTT
j_call: TRBJ1-5; v_call: TRBV7-2; d_call: TRBD1; clone_size: few; cdr3_aa: CASNLQGASQPQHF; cdr3_nt: TGTGCCAGCAACCTACAGGGGGCCAGTCAGCCCCAGCATTTT
j_call: TRBJ1-2; v_call: TRBV12-3/TRBV12-4; d_call: .; clone_size: .; cdr3_aa: CASSWDSSLYTF; cdr3_nt: TGTGCCAGCAGTTGGGATAGCTCCCTCTACACCTTC
j_call: TRBJ2-1; v_call: TRBV7-8; d_call: TRBD2; clone_size: .; cdr3_aa: CASSPRLAVSYNEQFF; cdr3_nt: TGTGCCAGCAGCCCCAGACTAGCGGTCTCCTACAATGAGCAGTTCTTC
j_call: TRBJ1-1; v_call: TRBV6-2/TRBV6-3; d_call: .; clone_size: few; cdr3_aa: CASSLGRASLRMNTEAFF; cdr3_nt: TGTGCCAGCAGTTTAGGCAGGGCTTCGCTCCGCATGAACACTGAAGCTTTCTTT
j_call: TRBJ2-4; v_call: TRBV2; d_call: TRBD2; clone_size: many; cdr3_aa: CASTLAVMGAKNIQYF; cdr3_nt: TGTGCCAGCACTCTAGCGGTAATGGGGGCCAAAAACATTCAGTACTTC
j_call: TRBJ2-5; v_call: TRBV28; d_call: .; clone_size: many; cdr3_aa: CASSFKETQYF; cdr3_nt: TGTGCCAGCAGTTTTAAAGAGACCCAGTACTTC
j_call: TRBJ2-3; v_call: TRBV2; d_call: .; clone_size: many; cdr3_aa: CASVVQDTQYF; cdr3_nt: TGTGCCAGCGTGGTCCAGGATACGCAGTATTTT
j_call: TRBJ2-7; v_call: TRBV9; d_call: .; clone_size: many; cdr3_aa: CASSGTAGEQYF; cdr3_nt: TGTGCCAGCAGCGGGACGGCAGGCGAGCAGTACTTC
j_call: TRBJ2-1; v_call: TRBV12-3/TRBV12-4; d_call: .; clone_size: few; cdr3_aa: CASSLEQTHNEQFF; cdr3_nt: TGTGCCAGCAGTTTGGAACAGACCCACAATGAGCAGTTCTTC
j_call: TRBJ1-4; v_call: TRBV28; d_call: .; clone_size: few; cdr3_aa: CASSSFIREKLFF; cdr3_nt: TGTGCCAGCAGTTCATTCATTCGTGAAAAACTGTTTTTT
j_call: TRBJ2-7; v_call: TRBV28; d_call: TRBD2; clone_size: many; cdr3_aa: CASSPTSGSLYEQYF; cdr3_nt: TGTGCCAGCAGCCCAACTAGCGGGAGTCTCTACGAGCAGTACTTC
j_call: TRBJ1-1; v_call: TRBV2; d_call: .; clone_size: many; cdr3_aa: CASGANMNTEAFF; cdr3_nt: TGTGCCAGCGGGGCAAACATGAACACTGAAGCTTTCTTT
j_call: TRBJ2-3; v_call: TRBV18; d_call: TRBD2; clone_size: .; cdr3_aa: CASSPGTSGNTDTQYF; cdr3_nt: TGTGCCAGCTCACCGGGCACTAGCGGGAACACAGATACGCAGTATTTT
j_call: TRBJ2-1; v_call: TRBV19; d_call: .; clone_size: .; cdr3_aa: CASSIGVPGKRSYNEQFF; cdr3_nt: TGTGCCAGTAGTATAGGGGTACCTGGAAAAAGATCCTACAATGAGCAGTTCTTC
j_call: TRBJ2-2; v_call: TRBV6-5; d_call: .; clone_size: .; cdr3_aa: CASSFEGVGDTGELFF; cdr3_nt: TGTGCCAGCAGTTTCGAGGGTGTTGGGGACACCGGGGAGCTGTTTTTT
j_call: TRBJ2-2; v_call: TRBV6-4; d_call: .; clone_size: .; cdr3_aa: CASSMTWGTGELFF; cdr3_nt: TGTGCCAGCAGCATGACGTGGGGGACCGGGGAGCTGTTTTTT
j_call: TRBJ1-2; v_call: TRBV12-3/TRBV12-4; d_call: .; clone_size: few; cdr3_aa: CASSHTWSYYGYTF; cdr3_nt: TGTGCCAGCAGCCATACCTGGAGTTACTATGGCTACACCTTC
j_call: TRBJ1-4; v_call: TRBV21-1; d_call: .; clone_size: .; cdr3_aa: CASSNVHTEKLFF; cdr3_nt: TGTGCCAGCAGCAACGTCCACACTGAAAAACTGTTTTTT
j_call: TRBJ2-7; v_call: TRBV28; d_call: .; clone_size: few; cdr3_aa: CASSSAGLSSYEQYF; cdr3_nt: TGTGCCAGCAGCTCAGCGGGCCTCAGCTCCTACGAGCAGTACTTC
j_call: TRBJ2-5; v_call: TRBV6-6; d_call: TRBD2; clone_size: few; cdr3_aa: CASSYPPLARQETQYF; cdr3_nt: TGTGCCAGCAGTTACCCGCCACTAGCGCGACAAGAGACCCAGTACTTC
j_call: TRBJ2-3; v_call: TRBV18; d_call: .; clone_size: many; cdr3_aa: CASSPGRQGTDTQYF; cdr3_nt: TGTGCCAGCTCACCAGGGCGACAGGGCACAGATACGCAGTATTTT
j_call: TRBJ2-4; v_call: TRBV19; d_call: TRBD2; clone_size: many; cdr3_aa: CASSIGGEGRNIQYF; cdr3_nt: TGTGCCAGTAGTATCGGCGGGGAGGGTAGAAACATTCAGTACTTC
j_call: TRBJ2-5; v_call: TRBV24-1; d_call: .; clone_size: .; cdr3_aa: CATGLQETQYF; cdr3_nt: TGTGCCACCGGCCTCCAAGAGACCCAGTACTTC
j_call: TRBJ2-7; v_call: TRBV20-1; d_call: .; clone_size: many; cdr3_aa: CSAVPGTGYEQYF; cdr3_nt: TGCAGTGCCGTTCCAGGGACTGGCTACGAGCAGTACTTC
j_call: TRBJ2-3; v_call: TRBV12-3/TRBV12-4; d_call: TRBD1; clone_size: few; cdr3_aa: CASSSGQNTQYF; cdr3_nt: TGTGCCAGCAGTTCGGGACAGAATACGCAGTATTTT
j_call: TRBJ2-5; v_call: TRBV29-1; d_call: TRBD1; clone_size: many; cdr3_aa: CSVEDLRGRSETQYF; cdr3_nt: TGCAGCGTTGAAGATCTGAGGGGGCGCAGTGAGACCCAGTACTTC
j_call: TRBJ1-2; v_call: TRBV20-1; d_call: .; clone_size: once; cdr3_aa: CSATGTLYDYTF; cdr3_nt: TGCAGTGCTACCGGGACCCTCTATGACTACACCTTC
j_call: TRBJ2-5; v_call: TRBV3-1; d_call: TRBD2; clone_size: .; cdr3_aa: CASSQVVGRPRETQYF; cdr3_nt: TGTGCCAGCAGCCAAGTCGTCGGGAGGCCCAGGGAGACCCAGTACTTC
j_call: TRBJ1-1; v_call: TRBV10-1; d_call: .; clone_size: .; cdr3_aa: CASSENMRAEAFF; cdr3_nt: TGCGCCAGCAGTGAGAATATGAGGGCCGAAGCTTTCTTT
j_call: TRBJ2-1; v_call: TRBV21-1; d_call: .; clone_size: few; cdr3_aa: CASSGRTSYNEQFF; cdr3_nt: TGTGCCAGCAGCGGCCGGACCTCCTACAATGAGCAGTTCTTC
j_call: TRBJ2-7; v_call: TRBV6-2/TRBV6-3; d_call: .; clone_size: few; cdr3_aa: CASSYRRDSYEQYF; cdr3_nt: TGTGCCAGCAGTTACCGCAGGGACTCCTACGAGCAGTACTTC
j_call: TRBJ1-5; v_call: TRBV4-1; d_call: .; clone_size: many; cdr3_aa: CASSREPVPNQPQHF; cdr3_nt: TGCGCCAGCAGTCGGGAACCAGTTCCGAATCAGCCCCAGCATTTT
j_call: TRBJ2-7; v_call: TRBV6-5; d_call: .; clone_size: many; cdr3_aa: CASSYSPPVGLASYYEQYF; cdr3_nt: TGTGCCAGCAGTTACTCCCCGCCCGTTGGGCTAGCGAGTTACTACGAGCAGTACTTC
j_call: TRBJ1-1; v_call: TRBV28; d_call: .; clone_size: .; cdr3_aa: CASEGQGIAFF; cdr3_nt: TGTGCCAGCGAGGGGCAGGGAATAGCTTTCTTT
j_call: TRBJ1-6; v_call: TRBV7-9; d_call: .; clone_size: few; cdr3_aa: CASSPTGYSYNSPLHF; cdr3_nt: TGTGCCAGCAGCCCGACAGGATACTCCTATAATTCACCCCTCCACTTT
j_call: TRBJ2-3; v_call: TRBV5-4; d_call: .; clone_size: many; cdr3_aa: CASSLDNTQYF; cdr3_nt: TGTGCCAGCAGCTTGGACAATACGCAGTATTTT
j_call: TRBJ2-5; v_call: TRBV7-2; d_call: .; clone_size: many; cdr3_aa: CASSWRGGTRYRDPRDSYF; cdr3_nt: TGTGCCAGCAGCTGGAGGGGGGGGACTCGCTACCGGGACCCACGGGACTCGTACTTC
j_call: TRBJ2-3; v_call: TRBV20-1; d_call: .; clone_size: many; cdr3_aa: CSALGSTSAPDTQYF; cdr3_nt: TGCAGTGCACTCGGTAGTACATCGGCGCCGGATACGCAGTATTTT
j_call: TRBJ1-1; v_call: TRBV10-3; d_call: .; clone_size: .; cdr3_aa: CAASSVNTEAFF; cdr3_nt: TGTGCCGCATCCAGCGTGAACACTGAAGCTTTCTTT
j_call: TRBJ2-7; v_call: TRBV15; d_call: TRBD2; clone_size: few; cdr3_aa: CATSRDPGLAGPYEQYF; cdr3_nt: TGTGCCACCAGCAGAGATCCGGGACTAGCGGGACCCTACGAGCAGTACTTC